The entry below describes one T cell receptor (beta chain). The data originate from a study of blood T cell repertoires in COVID-19. Study-wide context: Samples came from the United States, Italy and Spain, spanning acute and convalescent COVID-19.

Participants, roughly 18 to 100 years old, spanned 25 or so US areas. Participants' own reports of clinical history determined their cohort assignment. Resolution of symptoms, clearance, or two negative PCRs was present in recovered Cohort 3 donors. Measured with immunoSEQ multiplex PCR; TCRdb has only the in-frame clones, and not every one. The sample has hundreds of thousands of clones, 90% seen once. The CDR3 length is 16 residues. Germline V gene data show CDR1 as KGHDR and CDR2 as SFDVKD. J lost 5 bases, V lost 3 bases, and 6 bases had no gene match. This TCR came from a man in his sixties who had recovered from COVID-19. The sequenced material came from PBMCs or T cells enriched from blood (not recorded which). The genes are TRBV24-1 and TRBJ2-2; 9 bases are a match to TRBD2. The CDR3 spells CATSDVSGRWTGELFF. Written as DNA, the CDR3 is TGTGCCACCAGTGATGTTAGCGGGAGATGGACCGGGGAGCTGTTTTTT.